The sequence of this T cell receptor beta chain was determined in a study of regulatory T cells in long-lasting Graves disease (dated by TCRdb to the early 2020s). General notes on the study: Antithyroid drugs had been taken for less than 3 months by newly diagnosed Graves' disease patients. Patients with persistent Graves' disease were compared with patients with newly diagnosed Graves' disease using TCR sequencing and RNA sequencing of peripheral blood. The study was conducted in China and was registered as a clinical trial. A total of around 33 samples were covered by TCR sequencing, comprising some 13 persistent and about 20 newly diagnosed Graves' disease patients. Broader findings and caveats from the paper: Only peripheral blood was studied, because thyroid tissue, the primary lesion, was inaccessible. Only the TCR beta chain was sequenced and analyzed. Compared with newly diagnosed patients, patients with persistent Graves' disease had lower TCR Shannon entropy and fewer highly expanded clones, which suggests clonal expansion. As a limitation, the authors acknowledged that the small sample size may reduce accuracy. TRBV28, TRBJ1-2 and TRBJ2-5 were preferentially used in persistent disease, while TRBV20-1 and TRBJ2-1 were favored in newly diagnosed disease. More public clonotypes were shared among persistent patients (over 2,500) than among newly diagnosed patients (roughly 1,000).

Counted from cysteine to phenylalanine, this CDR3 has 15 amino acids. Only the CDR3 region is kept as DNA, spanning 45 bases read in frame from base 1. Looking up the germline V gene yields CDR1 MNHEY and CDR2 SVGEGT. V loses 6 bases of germline sequence and J loses 0 bases, and the interval between the two ends is 9 bases. The sample's time point label, in plain terms: newly diagnosed GD, antithyroid drugs for less than 3 months. For both TCR sequencing and RNA sequencing, RNA was extracted from PBMCs in TRIzol. Graves' disease was diagnosed according to American Thyroid Association guidelines. Patients were recruited from an endocrinology department in Xi'an, China. From each patient, 7.5 to 9.5 milliliters of peripheral blood was collected into an EDTA anticoagulant tube. Ficoll Paque Plus density gradient separation was used to isolate PBMCs, and no further T cell sorting was performed. An Agilent 2100 Bioanalyzer and agarose gel were used to check RNA quality, and a NanoDrop 2000 was used to measure RNA concentration.

The library was generated by multiplex PCR. Sequencing was performed on an Illumina HiSeq 4000. To build TCR beta libraries, CDR3 regions were amplified by Arm-PCR using iRepertoire HTBI primers. PCR products were gel purified before sequencing. Processing in the source paper ran as follows. Gene usage analysis of CDR3 amino acid clonotypes used the approximately 62 TRBV and about 15 TRBJ segments found across samples. COPE and FqMerger were used to merge the filtered high-quality paired reads into contigs. BLAST was used to align contigs to IMGT TRBV, TRBD and TRBJ reference genes, with CDR3 defined following IMGT. Any clonotype with a frequency above 0.1% was classified as a highly expanded clone. Shannon entropy served as the measure of repertoire diversity, while the Gini coefficient captured V-J evenness. A clonotype was considered public if more than one individual shared it. TCRdb passed the public sequencing reads through fastp at Q25 and MiXCR, retaining productive beta sequences. Entries that share a CDR3 protein sequence are merged under the most common genes and DNA. TCRdb's processing, not the authors', yielded these V and J calls. The sample table holds approximately 540,000 distinct CDR3 sequences, of which around 12% were seen once. The ten largest clones take up around 9.3% of the sample.

A note on this clonotype: Its antigen remains unidentified. No base quality information exists; no much larger clone differs at one position.

A further study also used this sample, focusing on T cells in Graves' hyperthyroidism and ophthalmopathy. The second study's paper adds: Stable Graves' hyperthyroidism was defined as the absence of progression to ophthalmopathy over 18 months of follow-up. Hyperthyroidism patients were newly diagnosed, had a disease duration of under 2 months, and were aged 18 to 65 years. The study excluded patients with uncontrolled infections, other autoimmune diseases, pregnancy or lactation. Diagnoses were based on clinical symptoms, serum thyroxine and TRAb, thyroid ultrasound and orbital computed tomography. The first round of RT-PCR for the TCR CDR3 was performed with the HTBI primer set and the Qiagen OneStep RT-PCR kit. Most expanded thyroid clonotypes (frequency above 0.001) were also detected in blood, a finding suggesting that blood repertoires may reflect thyroid immune responses. A model built on a 13 V-J signature distinguished ophthalmopathy from stable hyperthyroidism, reaching 85% to 90% sensitivity and 81.08% specificity in cross-validation and 80%/75% in testing. In validation, progression to ophthalmopathy was predicted by the model with more than 65% sensitivity and 72.22% specificity, a median of roughly six months before onset. To identify distinguishing TCR V-J signatures, a discovery cohort of 90 to 100 patients was used, comprising under 45 with Graves' ophthalmopathy and around 57 with stable Graves' hyperthyroidism. Prospective prediction of ophthalmopathy was tested in an independent validation cohort of some 19 hyperthyroidism patients and around 16 patients who later progressed to ophthalmopathy. The approximately 90 discovery patients were divided at random into training and test sets in a 7:3 ratio. In more than 5 Graves' hyperthyroidism patients, the study also compared T-cell repertoires from thyroid tissue with T-cell repertoires from blood. After sampling, hyperthyroidism patients received methimazole starting at 30 mg daily, and ophthalmopathy patients received high-dose intravenous methylprednisolone. Libraries were constructed in a second round of multiplex PCR, after which size selection and purification were carried out. Libraries were sequenced paired-end with 100 bp reads on an Illumina HiSeq2000. Raw data were processed with SOAPnuke, discarding reads with adapters, uncalled bases, mean Phred below 15, or no exact constant-primer or identifier match. COPE v1.2.5 was used to merge high-quality paired reads, and clonotypes were defined as unique nucleotide sequences. MiTCR v1.1 was used to align the clonotypes against IMGT TRBV, TRBD and TRBJ reference segments. Only V-J combinations with frequency above 0.0001, covering approximately 99% of repertoires, were analysed. The TCS score was defined as F50 (clonal expansion) divided by E x V (chaos), with BLOSUM62-based TCRdist calculated between CDR3 peptides within each V-J. Welch's t-statistics and random forest reduced roughly 530 V-J features to 13, which were used in a naive Bayes classifier (R e1071). Sample size was not statistically predetermined, and blinding of investigators to group allocation was not performed. The paper describes TCR Vbeta CDR3 sequencing of about 140 peripheral blood samples, made up of roughly 40 ophthalmopathy patients, around 78 hyperthyroidism patients and 17 progressor patients.

The sequence links TRBV6-2 or TRBV6-3 to TRBJ2-6; a confident D gene designation cannot be given. This TCR was sampled from a woman in her thirties with Graves disease. Donor details come from another sample of the same person, matched by shared clones. The sequences come from peripheral blood mononuclear cells (PBMCs), collected at new diagnosis, from a patient treated with antithyroid drugs. The nucleotides are TGTGCCAGCAGCCCTATCGTCTCTGGGGCCAACGTCCTGACTTTC. Its translation is CASSPIVSGANVLTF.